Below are 32 T cell receptor beta chains sequenced from a single sample in a study of T-cell memory formation after mild COVID-19. TCRdb redid the calling of the 5' RACE reads with MiXCR, one entry per CDR3 protein. Of 200,000 to 300,000 distinct CDR3 sequences listed, 7.5% to 10% were seen once; the top ten hold 22%. Sequencing was performed on PBMCs or a T cell subset sorted from them (not recorded which). Receptor source: a man between 18 and 29 years old who had mild COVID-19 (a few samples of this study predate the infection). Cell type and time point are not known.

This chain joins TRBV6-1 and TRBJ1-1; the D gene is possibly TRBD1 (6 bases). The germline V gene encodes CDR1 MNHNS and CDR2 SASEGT. This CDR3 is 16 amino acids long. Trimming removed 6 bases at V and 4 bases at J, with 21 bases between. CDR3 DNA sequence: TGTGCCAGCAGCGAACTGGGGGGGGTAGGGGGCACTGAAGCTTTCTTT. This encodes CASSELGGVGGTEAFF.

The J gene is TRBJ2-1, the V gene TRBV5-1; 7 bases line up with TRBD2. With V trimmed by 6 bases and J by 2 bases, 8 bases remained unmatched. This CDR3 contains 15 residues. Per germline, CDR1 SGHRS and CDR2 YFSETQ. Here the CDR3 DNA reads TGCGCCAGCAACACCCTGGCGGGGGCCTACAATGAGCAGTTCTTC. Amino acid sequence: CASNTLAGAYNEQFF.

The chain combines TRBV7-2 with TRBJ2-5, with D unclear. The length of the CDR3 is 15 residues. Trimming pared 4 bases from V and 2 bases from J, leaving 14 bases between. Germline V gene sequence: CDR1 SGHTA, CDR2 FQGNSA. The CDR3 region has the DNA TGTGCCAGCAGCTCAAGGGTACCCAAGCAAGAGACCCAGTACTTC. It is translated as CASSSRVPKQETQYF.

The chain has TRBV7-9 and TRBJ2-3; tentative D call: TRBD1 (6 bases). The CDR3 covers 14 residues. V was shortened by 4 bases and J by 0 bases, with 8 bases between the two germline ends. From germline, CDR1 is SEHNR and CDR2 FQNEAQ (reference sequence). CDR3 amino acids: CASSYRESTDTQYF. The CDR3 nucleotides are TGTGCCAGCAGCTACAGGGAGAGCACAGATACGCAGTATTTT. The full variable domain, in which reference TRBV7-9 and TRBJ2-3 provide the parts outside the CDR3, is DTGVSQNPRHKITKRGQNVTFRCDPISEHNRLYWYRQTLGQGPEFLTYFQNEAQLEKSRLLSDRFSAERPKGSFSTLEIQRTEQGDSAMYLCASSYRESTDTQYFGPGTRLTVL.

This clonotype has at least ten counts. The chain uses TRBV7-2 and TRBJ1-6, with D maybe TRBD1 (5 bases). Germline-derived CDR1 and CDR2 are SGHTA and FQGNSA. V lost 5 bases to trimming and J lost 5 bases, with 16 bases between them. The CDR3 consists of 16 residues. This chain's CDR3 is CASSLFRDGNNSPLHF. The CDR3 nucleotides are TGTGCCAGCAGCCTGTTCCGGGACGGAAATAATTCACCCCTCCACTTT. The full variable domain, its missing parts supplied by reference TRBV7-2 and TRBJ1-6, is GAGVSQSPSNKVTEKGKDVELRCDPISGHTALYWYRQSLGQGLEFLIYFQGNSAPDKSGLPSDRFSAERTGGSVSTLTIQRTQQEDSAVYLCASSLFRDGNNSPLHFGNGTRLTVT.

This clonotype was counted between two and nine times. DNA of the CDR3: TGCGCCAGCAGCTTGACCTGGGGGGGCGGGTACGAGCAGTACGTC. It codes for CASSLTWGGGYEQYV. V is TRBV5-1 and J is TRBJ2-7, with D tentatively TRBD2 (7 bases). The ends were cut back, 1 base at V and 4 bases at J, with 15 bases in the middle. This CDR3 spans 15 amino acids. Germline loops: CDR1 SGHRS, CDR2 YFSETQ.

This chain links TRBV7-8 with TRBJ1-5, with D perhaps TRBD1 (5 bases). Trimming removed 6 bases from V and 5 bases from J, with 11 bases in between. CDR3 length equals 13 residues. Germline CDR1 is SGHVS and CDR2 is FQNEAQ. The CDR3 here is CASSQGRYQPQHF. CDR3 sequence (DNA): TGTGCCAGCAGTCAGGGTCGATATCAGCCCCAGCATTTT.

This clonotype came up many times. The genes are TRBV10-3 and TRBJ1-2; 9 bases fit TRBD1. Germline V gives CDR1 ENHRY, CDR2 SYGVKD. The CDR3 length is 17 residues. The trim removed 0 bases at V and 3 bases at J, leaving 8 bases unmatched. This CDR3 reads CAISESLWTGVDYGYTF. CDR3 sequence (DNA): TGTGCCATCAGTGAGTCTTTATGGACAGGGGTAGACTATGGCTACACCTTC.

V and J are TRBV18 and TRBJ1-2; tentative D call: TRBD1 (6 bases). The germline CDR1 and CDR2 sequences are KGHSH and LQKENI. The CDR3 is 14 residues long. V was shortened by 6 bases and J by 4 bases, with 15 bases between the two germline ends. The CDR3 sequence is CASSQGQPTYGYTF. CDR3 in DNA: TGTGCCAGCTCCCAAGGACAGCCCACCTATGGCTACACCTTC.

This clonotype was seen more than once but under ten times. The V gene is TRBV10-3, the J gene TRBJ2-7, with D perhaps matching TRBD2 (5 bases). The V gene lost 2 bases and the J gene lost 3 bases, with 5 bases spanning the gap. CDR1 and CDR2 (germline): ENHRY, SYGVKD. The CDR3 totals 12 residues. CDR3 in amino acids: CAISETSYEQYF. The CDR3 DNA reads TGTGCCATCAGTGAGACTAGCTACGAGCAGTACTTC.

The chain is built from TRBV12-3 or TRBV12-4 and TRBJ2-7; no clear D. This CDR3 contains 13 residues. V was pared by 9 bases and J by 4 bases, with 16 bases between. CDR3: CARRVSSKYEQYF. Here the CDR3 DNA reads TGTGCCAGAAGAGTTTCATCAAAATACGAGCAGTACTTC.

The J gene is TRBJ1-1, the V gene TRBV4-2; no firm D call. Trimming took off 0 bases at V and 7 bases at J, with 9 bases between the two ends. CDR3 size: 13 residues. CDR1 and CDR2 from the germline V gene are LGHNA and YNFKEQ. This CDR3 is CASSQDPRDEAFF. In nucleotides, the CDR3 is TGTGCCAGCAGCCAAGATCCCCGAGATGAAGCTTTCTTT.

This clonotype has ten or more counts. V and J are TRBV7-9 and TRBJ1-1, with a weak D call TRBD1 (5 bases). The V end was cut by 2 bases, the J end by 0 bases, with 7 bases between. Germline CDR1 SEHNR, CDR2 FQNEAQ (reference sequence). This CDR3 has 14 residues. The CDR3: CASSLWGMNTEAFF. In DNA form, the CDR3 reads TGTGCCAGCAGCTTATGGGGGATGAACACTGAAGCTTTCTTT.

This chain uses TRBV7-8 with TRBJ1-4; D is unclear. Germline CDR1 and CDR2: SGHVS and FQNEAQ. The CDR3 totals 11 residues. The V end lost 2 bases, the J end lost 12 bases, and 7 bases lay between the germline ends. CDR3: CASSLWRELFF. The CDR3, as DNA: TGTGCCAGCAGCTTATGGCGTGAACTGTTTTTT.

V gene TRBV7-2 combines with J gene TRBJ2-7; weak D call: TRBD1 (5 bases). Germline values: CDR1 SGHTA, CDR2 FQGNSA. The CDR3 is 17 residues long. With 4 bases removed from V and 3 bases from J, the gap between germline ends came to 22 bases. The CDR3 spells CASSSSTGPRANYEQYF. CDR3 DNA: TGTGCCAGCAGCTCCAGCACAGGACCGAGAGCCAACTACGAGCAGTACTTC.

This clonotype was picked up many times. The chain links TRBV6-6 to TRBJ1-6; the D is unclear. The V end was cut by 2 bases, the J end by 7 bases, with 6 bases between. The CDR3 covers 13 residues. Germline loops: CDR1 MNHNY, CDR2 SVGAGI (reference sequence). This CDR3 is CASSYIENSPLHF. CDR3 DNA: TGTGCCAGCAGTTACATCGAGAATTCACCCCTCCACTTT.

This clonotype was recorded a few times. V and J are TRBV2 and TRBJ1-1; no definite D call. Trimming removed 5 bases from V and 0 bases from J, with 7 bases in between. This CDR3 is built from 13 residues. Germline V gene sequence: CDR1 SNHLY, CDR2 FYNNEI. The CDR3 bases are TGTGCCAGCAGTCGAGAACTGAACACTGAAGCTTTCTTT. Protein product: CASSRELNTEAFF.

The table lists this clonotype with a few counts. This rearrangement joins TRBV20-1 to TRBJ2-5; 10 bases are shared with TRBD2. Germline CDR1 DFQATT, CDR2 SNEGSKA (reference sequence). The CDR3 consists of 16 residues. The V gene end was trimmed by 0 bases and the J gene end by 1 base; junction bases not matched to a gene: 5. The CDR3 DNA reads TGCAGTGCTAGAGACCCGAGGACTAGCGGCCAAGAGACCCAGTACTTC. Translation gives CSARDPRTSGQETQYF.

This clonotype was counted a few times. The gene calls are TRBV29-1 and TRBJ2-5; TRBD2 is a possible D gene (6 bases). V was clipped by 6 bases and J by 5 bases, with 10 bases between them. Germline values: CDR1 SQVTM, CDR2 ANQGSEA. This CDR3 has 11 amino acids. As DNA, the CDR3 is TGCAGCGTCGGGGGTTTGGAGACCCAGTACTTC. Translated, it gives CSVGGLETQYF.

The chain combines TRBV6-2 or TRBV6-3 with TRBJ2-1; weak D call: TRBD2 (7 bases). Germline V gene sequence: CDR1 MNHEY, CDR2 SVGEGT. The V end was cut by 6 bases, the J end by 3 bases, with 15 bases between. CDR3 length: 15 amino acids. CDR3 sequence reads: CASSPGGLGYNEQFF. CDR3 in DNA: TGTGCCAGCAGCCCCGGGGGGCTCGGCTACAATGAGCAGTTCTTC.

This clonotype was detected only a few times. At one of its ends the junction is not consistent with the germline gene, which may arise from a read error. The chain combines TRBV7-9 with TRBJ1-2; D gene ambiguous. The V gene's germline CDR1 is SEHNR and CDR2 FQNEAQ (reference sequence). The CDR3 has 10 residues. The CDR3 loop reads CASTPTTFSF. The CDR3 DNA follows: TGTGCCAGCACCCCGACGACTTTCTCCTTC.

This chain joins TRBV2 and TRBJ1-4, with TRBD1 identical over 7 bases. Looked up from germline, CDR1 is SNHLY and CDR2 is FYNNEI. Germline trimming cut 7 bases from V and 6 bases from J; bases unmatched to any gene: 5. CDR3 length: 13 amino acids. DNA of the CDR3: TGTGCCAGCATCGGCAGGGGGTATGAAAAACTGTTTTTT. Its protein is CASIGRGYEKLFF.

This rearrangement joins TRBV7-2 to TRBJ2-5; TRBD2 aligns across 12 bases. V trimming: 6 bases; J trimming: 1 base; junction bases outside the gene matches: 3. Germline-derived CDR1 and CDR2 are SGHTA and FQGNSA. CDR3 length equals 15 residues. The CDR3 sequence: CASRRLAGVQETQYF. CDR3 DNA: TGTGCCAGCAGACGACTAGCGGGGGTCCAAGAGACCCAGTACTTC.

This clonotype was counted a few times. Here the CDR3 reads CASSIQGSSYEQYF. The CDR3, as DNA: TGTGCCAGTAGTATACAGGGGAGCTCCTACGAGCAGTACTTC. The rearrangement joins TRBV19 to TRBJ2-7; maybe TRBD1 (6 bases). The V gene's germline CDR1 is LNHDA and CDR2 SQIVND (reference sequence). The V end lost 2 bases, the J end lost 0 bases, and 8 bases lay between the germline ends. The CDR3 consists of 14 residues.

This clonotype was found many times. The V gene is TRBV20-1, the J gene TRBJ1-2, with unresolved D. This CDR3 is built from 14 residues. The V end was cut by 0 bases, the J end by 4 bases, with 12 bases between. In germline, CDR1 is DFQATT, CDR2 SNEGSKA (reference sequence). The CDR3 region has the DNA TGCAGTGCTAGAGATCCGTTGAGTGGCTATGGCTACACCTTC. It translates to CSARDPLSGYGYTF.

V is TRBV14 and J is TRBJ2-1, with D perhaps TRBD2 (6 bases). Trimming removed 4 bases at V and 4 bases at J, with 20 bases between. This CDR3 spans 17 amino acids. The germline gives CDR1 SGHDN, CDR2 FVKESK. The CDR3 loop reads CASSRLRRDRIYNEQFF. In DNA form, the CDR3 reads TGTGCCAGCAGCCGATTGAGGAGGGACCGAATATACAATGAGCAGTTCTTC.

V is TRBV5-1 and J is TRBJ2-5; tentatively, D is TRBD2 (6 bases). The V gene lost 4 bases and the J gene lost 8 bases, with 24 bases spanning the gap. Germline V gives CDR1 SGHRS, CDR2 YFSETQ. This CDR3 has 16 residues. The CDR3 loop is CASSPGTSEGIDTQYF. In DNA form, the CDR3 reads TGCGCCAGCAGCCCGGGGACTTCGGAAGGAATTGATACCCAGTACTTC.

This clonotype came up many times. This chain connects TRBV4-1 to TRBJ2-1, with D unclear. The V gene's germline CDR1 is MGHRA and CDR2 YSYEKL. The length of the CDR3 is 13 residues. Trimming took 0 bases from V and 5 from J, leaving 5 bases between them. The CDR3 bases are TGCGCCAGCAGCCAAGATGGGAACAATGAGCAGTTCTTC. Translated, it gives CASSQDGNNEQFF.

On this clonotype itself: The germline gene is not matched at one end of the junction; a read error may be the cause. This sequence joins TRBV30 and TRBJ2-5, with D unclear. The CDR3 covers 11 residues. Germline CDR1 reads GTSNPN; CDR2 reads SVGIG (reference sequence). The CDR3 loop is CALSGQETQYF. DNA for the CDR3: TGTGCCTTGAGTGGCCAGGAGACCCAGTACTTC.

In DNA form, the CDR3 reads TGCAGTGCTCGTTCCGCGGGGTACACAGATACGCAGTATTTT. It encodes CSARSAGYTDTQYF. The chain recombines TRBV20-1 with TRBJ2-3; D possibly corresponds to TRBD2 (6 bases). The germline V and J ends were trimmed by 5 bases and 2 bases, with 14 bases remaining between them. The length of the CDR3 is 14 residues. Germline values: CDR1 DFQATT, CDR2 SNEGSKA (reference sequence).

This clonotype was picked up a small number of times. The genes are TRBV27 and TRBJ2-7; unclear D gene. CDR3 size: 13 residues. Trimming left V 6 bases short and J 4 bases short, with 13 bases between. The germline V gene has CDR1 MNHEY and CDR2 SMNVEV (reference sequence). CDR3 sequence (DNA): TGTGCCAGCAGCTCTGGGCCCCAATACGAGCAGTACGTC. Translated, it gives CASSSGPQYEQYV.

This clonotype was seen ten or more times. CDR3 bases: TGTGCCAGCAGCCAAGGCGTGAGCTCTGGAAACACCATATATTTT. This gives the protein CASSQGVSSGNTIYF. The V and J genes are TRBV4-2 and TRBJ1-3, with no clear D. V was cut by 1 base and J by 0 bases, with 7 bases left in between. Looked up from germline, CDR1 is LGHNA and CDR2 is YNFKEQ. The CDR3 is 15 residues long.